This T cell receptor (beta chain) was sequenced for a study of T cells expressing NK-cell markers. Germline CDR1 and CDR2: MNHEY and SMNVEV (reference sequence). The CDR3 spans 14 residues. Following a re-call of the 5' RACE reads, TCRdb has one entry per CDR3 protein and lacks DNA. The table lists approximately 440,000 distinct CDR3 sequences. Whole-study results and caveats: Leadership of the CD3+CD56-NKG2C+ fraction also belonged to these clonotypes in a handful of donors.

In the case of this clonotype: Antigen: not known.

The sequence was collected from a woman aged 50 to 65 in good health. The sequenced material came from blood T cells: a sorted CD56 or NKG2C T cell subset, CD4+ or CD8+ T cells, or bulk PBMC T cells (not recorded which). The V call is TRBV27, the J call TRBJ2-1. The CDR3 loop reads CASNERIGYNEQFF.